This T cell receptor beta chain derives from a study of T cell repertoires in ileal Crohn's disease. Germline V gives CDR1 SGDLS, CDR2 YYNGEE. The V gene end was trimmed by 3 bases and the J gene end by 0 bases; junction bases not matched to a gene: 18. The CDR3 is 21 amino acids. Sequencing used immunoSEQ multiplex PCR; TCRdb keeps in-frame clones, though not all of them. Of about 30,000 clones in the sample, 80% to 85% were seen once. V is TRBV9 and J is TRBJ1-1; 12 nucleotides line up with TRBD1. The receptor was isolated from an adult with Crohn's disease. The sequenced sample was ileal tissue. The CDR3 reads CASSAPRDRGLPDLLNTEAFF. In DNA form, the CDR3 reads TGTGCCAGCAGCGCGCCCCGGGACAGGGGGCTTCCCGACCTTCTGAACACTGAAGCTTTCTTT.